Below, 6 T cell receptor beta chains from the same sample are listed, as sequenced in a study of blood T cell repertoires in COVID-19. TCRdb's copy holds only in-frame clones and misses some; the assay was immunoSEQ multiplex PCR. This sample has some 290,000 clones; around 86% occur once, and the top ten carry approximately 4%. Sequencing was done on a sample of peripheral blood. The receptor set was obtained from a man younger than 30 with active or convalescent COVID-19.

This clone was seen only once. The chain carries TRBV29-1 and TRBJ1-2; D might be TRBD1 (5 bases). The CDR3 spans 13 residues. CDR1 SQVTM and CDR2 ANQGSEA come from the germline V gene. The V end was cut by 7 bases, the J end by 2 bases, with 14 bases between. The CDR3 spells CSGGGSNNYGYTF. The CDR3 nucleotides are TGCAGCGGCGGGGGGAGTAACAACTATGGCTACACCTTC.

This chain connects TRBV2 to TRBJ2-1; a weak D match, TRBD1 (5 bases). With 7 bases removed from V and 4 bases from J, the gap between germline ends came to 11 bases. This CDR3 has 13 residues. The V gene's germline CDR1 is SNHLY and CDR2 FYNNEI. The CDR3 coding sequence is TGTGCCAGCAACCTACAGGATTACAATGAGCAGTTCTTC. It codes for CASNLQDYNEQFF.

This chain uses TRBV25-1 with TRBJ1-2; 8 positions agree with TRBD1. The CDR3 has 12 amino acids. J lost 7 bases, V lost 7 bases, and 5 bases had no gene match. Germline V lookup: CDR1 MGHDK, CDR2 SYGVNS. CDR3 amino acids: CASKRQGSGYTF. CDR3 nucleotide sequence: TGTGCCAGCAAAAGACAGGGGTCTGGCTACACCTTC.

CDR3 protein: CASSPFSGGTYEQYF. The DNA of the CDR3 is TGTGCCAGCAGCCCGTTTAGCGGGGGCACCTACGAGCAGTACTTC. This chain joins TRBV7-2 and TRBJ2-7; TRBD2 aligns across 9 bases. Germline CDR1 and CDR2: SGHTA and FQGNSA. Trimming took 5 bases from V and 2 from J; bases not matched to a gene: 7. This CDR3 spans 15 amino acids.

The chain couples TRBV7-9 to TRBJ1-4, with a possible D match to TRBD1 (5 bases). The CDR3 contains 13 residues. Germline assignment: CDR1 SEHNR and CDR2 FQNEAQ (reference sequence). V dropped 4 bases and J dropped 7 bases, with 10 bases sitting between them. CDR3 residues: CASSSPGSEKLFF. The CDR3 DNA reads TGTGCCAGCAGCTCTCCAGGGTCTGAAAAACTGTTTTTT.

The chain carries TRBV19 and TRBJ1-1, with D possibly matching TRBD1 (5 bases). CDR3 size: 15 residues. Germline V gene data show CDR1 as LNHDA and CDR2 as SQIVND (reference sequence). The ends were cut back, 4 bases at V and 0 bases at J, with 12 bases in the middle. CDR3 DNA: TGTGCCAGTAGTACGTATACAGGTCTGAACACTGAAGCTTTCTTT. Amino acid sequence: CASSTYTGLNTEAFF.